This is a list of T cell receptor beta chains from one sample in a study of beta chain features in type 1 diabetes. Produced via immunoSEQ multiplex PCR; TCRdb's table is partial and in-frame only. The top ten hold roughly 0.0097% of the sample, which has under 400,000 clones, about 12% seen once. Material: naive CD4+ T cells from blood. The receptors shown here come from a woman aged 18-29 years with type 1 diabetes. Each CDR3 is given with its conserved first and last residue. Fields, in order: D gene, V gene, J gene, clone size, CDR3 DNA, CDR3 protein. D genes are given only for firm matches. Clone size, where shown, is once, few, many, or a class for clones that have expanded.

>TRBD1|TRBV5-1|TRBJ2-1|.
TGCGCCAGCAGCTTCGAAACGGGACAGGGCCGCAATGAGCAGTTCTTC
CASSFETGQGRNEQFF
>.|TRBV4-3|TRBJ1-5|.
TGCGCCAGCAGCCAACAGACAGGCCCCAATCAGCCCCAGCATTTT
CASSQQTGPNQPQHF
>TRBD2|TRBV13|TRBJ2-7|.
TGTGCCAGCAGCTTAGGCGCTAGCGGGAAGTACGAGCAGTACTTC
CASSLGASGKYEQYF
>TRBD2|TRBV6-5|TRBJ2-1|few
TGTGCCAGCAGTTGGGCGGGGGACTCCTACAATGAGCAGTTCTTC
CASSWAGDSYNEQFF
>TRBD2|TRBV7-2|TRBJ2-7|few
TGTGCCAGCAGCTTGGGGCGGGAGAGGTCGGGAGAGCAGTACTTC
CASSLGRERSGEQYF
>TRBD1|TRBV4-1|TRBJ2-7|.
TGCGCCAGCAGCCAAGCCCCCCCAGGGGGCTACGAGCAGTACTTC
CASSQAPPGGYEQYF
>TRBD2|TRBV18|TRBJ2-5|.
TGTGCCAGCTCACCACCGTCTAGCGGGAGGCCTCAAGAGACCCAGTACTTC
CASSPPSSGRPQETQYF
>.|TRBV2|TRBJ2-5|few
TGTGCCAGCAGTGGCCGAAACAGGGAAGAGACCCAGTACTTC
CASSGRNREETQYF
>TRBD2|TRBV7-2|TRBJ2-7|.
TGTGCCAGCAGCTTACCTCTAGCGGGGTCAACCTACGAGCAGTACTTC
CASSLPLAGSTYEQYF
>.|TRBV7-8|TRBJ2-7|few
TGTGCCAGCAGCTTAGCGCCACAGTACGAGCAGTACTTC
CASSLAPQYEQYF
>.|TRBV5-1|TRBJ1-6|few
TGCGCCAGCAGCTTAAAAACAGGGACCTATAATTCACCCCTCCACTTT
CASSLKTGTYNSPLHF
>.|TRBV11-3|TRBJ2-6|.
TGTGCCAGCAGCTTCTCGGGGGCCAACGTCCTGACTTTC
CASSFSGANVLTF
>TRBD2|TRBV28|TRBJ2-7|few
TGTGCCAGCAGTTTCGGGACTAGCGGGAGGCACGAGCAGTACTTC
CASSFGTSGRHEQYF
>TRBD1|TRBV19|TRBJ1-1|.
TGTGCCAGTAACCCCGGACAGGGGAGATACACTGAAGCTTTCTTT
CASNPGQGRYTEAFF
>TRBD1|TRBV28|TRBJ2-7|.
TGTGCCAGCACCAGGGACAGGTCCTACGAGCAGTACTTC
CASTRDRSYEQYF
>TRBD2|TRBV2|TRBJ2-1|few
TGTGCCAGCGGATCGGGACTAGCGGGGAACAATGAGCAGTTCTTC
CASGSGLAGNNEQFF
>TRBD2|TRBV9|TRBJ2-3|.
TGTGCCAGCAGCGTACTAGCGGGCACAGATACGCAGTATTTT
CASSVLAGTDTQYF
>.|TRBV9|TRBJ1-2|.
TGTGCCAGTGCCAGGGGCGCTAACTATGGCTACACCTTC
CASARGANYGYTF
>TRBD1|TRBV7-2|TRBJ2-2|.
TGTGCCAGCAGCCCCCACAGGGGCAACACCGGGGAGCTGTTTTTT
CASSPHRGNTGELFF
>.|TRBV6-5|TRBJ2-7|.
TGTGCCAGCAGTTGGGTAAGGGCTGGGGAGTACGAGCAGTACTTC
CASSWVRAGEYEQYF
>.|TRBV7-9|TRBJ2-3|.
TGTGCCAGCAGCTTAGTTGCGGCCACAGATACGCAGTATTTT
CASSLVAATDTQYF
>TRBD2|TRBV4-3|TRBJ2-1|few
TGCGCCAGCAGCCTGACTAGCGGGACCACCTACAATGAGCAGTTCTTC
CASSLTSGTTYNEQFF
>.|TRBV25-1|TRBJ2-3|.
TGTGCCAGCAGTGACAGGGTGAGCACAGATACGCAGTATTTT
CASSDRVSTDTQYF
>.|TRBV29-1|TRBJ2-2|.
TGCAGCGTGGATACTAGTCTACGGACCGGGGAGCTGTTTTTT
CSVDTSLRTGELFF
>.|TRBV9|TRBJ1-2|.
TGTGCCAGCAGCGCGAGCGGGGGATCTCCGTATGGCTACACCTTC
CASSASGGSPYGYTF
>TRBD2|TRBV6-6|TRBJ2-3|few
TGTGCCAGCAGTTTTGAACTAGCGGGAGCAGATACGCAGTATTTT
CASSFELAGADTQYF
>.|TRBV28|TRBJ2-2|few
TGTGCCACCGGGAGTCCGAGCACCGGGGAGCTGTTTTTT
CATGSPSTGELFF
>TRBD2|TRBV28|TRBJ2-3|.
TGTGCCAGCGGGGGCGGGACTAGGGCAGATACGCAGTATTTT
CASGGGTRADTQYF
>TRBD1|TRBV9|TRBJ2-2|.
TGTGCCAGCAGCGTAGCTTGGACAGGGGCGAACACCGGGGAGCTGTTTTTT
CASSVAWTGANTGELFF
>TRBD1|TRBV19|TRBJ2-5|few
TGTGCCAGTAGTACCCTGGGACAGGGAAAGACCCAGTACTTC
CASSTLGQGKTQYF
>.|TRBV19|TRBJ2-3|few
TGTGCCAGTAGTCTCACTAGCAGCACAGATACGCAGTATTTT
CASSLTSSTDTQYF
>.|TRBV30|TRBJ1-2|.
TGTGCCTGGATAGTACGCTCCCTCGGTTCCATTAATGGCTACACCTTC
CAWIVRSLGSINGYTF